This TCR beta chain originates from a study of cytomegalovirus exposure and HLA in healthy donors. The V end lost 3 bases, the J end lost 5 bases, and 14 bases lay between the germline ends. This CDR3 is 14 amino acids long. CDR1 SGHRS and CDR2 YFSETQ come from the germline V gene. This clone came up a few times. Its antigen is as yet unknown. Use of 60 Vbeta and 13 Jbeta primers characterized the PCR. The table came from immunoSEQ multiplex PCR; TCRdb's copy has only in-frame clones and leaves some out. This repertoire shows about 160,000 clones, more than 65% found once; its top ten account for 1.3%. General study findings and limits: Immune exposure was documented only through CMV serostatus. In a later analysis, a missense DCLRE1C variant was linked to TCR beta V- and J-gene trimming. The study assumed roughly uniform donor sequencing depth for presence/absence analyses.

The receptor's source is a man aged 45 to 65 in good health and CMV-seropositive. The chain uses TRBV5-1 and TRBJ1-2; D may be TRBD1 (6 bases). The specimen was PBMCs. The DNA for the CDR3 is TGCGCCAGCAGCTCCGAAGGGGGGGGGTATGGCTACACCTTC. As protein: CASSSEGGGYGYTF.